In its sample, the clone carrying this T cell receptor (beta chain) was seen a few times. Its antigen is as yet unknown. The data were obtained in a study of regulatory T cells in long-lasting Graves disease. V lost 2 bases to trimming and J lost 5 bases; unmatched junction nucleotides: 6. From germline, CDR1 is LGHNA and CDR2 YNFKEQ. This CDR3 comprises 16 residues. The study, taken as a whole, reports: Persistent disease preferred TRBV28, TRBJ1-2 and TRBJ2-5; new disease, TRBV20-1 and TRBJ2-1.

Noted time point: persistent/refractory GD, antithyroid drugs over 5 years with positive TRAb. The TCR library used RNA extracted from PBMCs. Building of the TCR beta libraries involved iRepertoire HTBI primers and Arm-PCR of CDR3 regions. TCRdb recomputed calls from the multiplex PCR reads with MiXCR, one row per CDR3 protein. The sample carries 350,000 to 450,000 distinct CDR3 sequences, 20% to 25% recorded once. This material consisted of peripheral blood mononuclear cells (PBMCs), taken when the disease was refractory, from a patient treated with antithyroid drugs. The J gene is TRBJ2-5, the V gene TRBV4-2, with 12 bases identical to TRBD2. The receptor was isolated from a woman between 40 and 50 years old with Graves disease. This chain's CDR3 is CASSQRTSGIQETQYF. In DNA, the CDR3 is TGTGCCAGCAGCCAAAGGACTAGCGGGATCCAGGAGACCCAGTACTTC.